This T cell receptor (beta chain) was captured in a study of regulatory T cells in long-lasting Graves disease. Study-wide results and caveats: With a small sample size, accuracy may have been reduced. The analysis examined peripheral blood only and excluded thyroid tissue.

This clonotype was picked up many times. Its antigen is not known. Construction of the TCR beta libraries employed iRepertoire HTBI primers in conjunction with Arm-PCR of CDR3 regions. One entry per CDR3 protein results from TCRdb running MiXCR on the multiplex PCR reads. This repertoire shows 250,000 to 300,000 distinct CDR3 sequences, around a fifth found once; its top ten account for roughly three fifths. Germline CDR1 and CDR2: SGHTA and FQGNSA. This CDR3 spans 16 amino acids. The V end was cut by 1 base, the J end by 7 bases, with 17 bases between. Noted time point: persistent/refractory GD, antithyroid drugs over 5 years with positive TRAb. Construction of the TCR library relied on RNA isolated from PBMCs. The patients were drawn from one endocrinology department in Xi'an, China. Roughly 9.2-milliliter peripheral blood samples went into EDTA tubes.

J is TRBJ2-4 and V is TRBV7-2; D gene uncertain. The sequence was obtained from a female donor with Graves disease. Sequences were derived from peripheral blood mononuclear cells (PBMCs), sampled when the disease was refractory, from a patient treated with antithyroid drugs. The CDR3 reads CASSLVYGGSGNIQYF. CDR3 sequence (DNA): TGTGCCAGCAGCTTAGTTTACGGTGGCAGTGGGAACATTCAGTACTTC.